These 24 T cell receptor beta chains share one sample of origin, sequenced in a study of blood T cell repertoires in COVID-19. Produced via immunoSEQ multiplex PCR; TCRdb's table is partial and in-frame only. Of hundreds of thousands of clones in the sample, roughly 86% were seen once. The specimen sequenced was PBMCs or T cells enriched from blood (not recorded which). These receptors all stem from a man in his forties or fifties in a cohort exposed to, infected with or recovered from COVID-19 (not recorded which).

This clone occurred once. The chain joins TRBV5-8 to TRBJ2-7; 7 bases are shared with TRBD1. J was trimmed by 3 bases and V by 7 bases; bases with no gene match: 13. Germline values: CDR1 SGHTS, CDR2 YDEGEE. The CDR3 totals 15 residues. The CDR3: CASVRDRVGGYEQYF. CDR3 DNA sequence: TGTGCCAGCGTACGAGACAGGGTAGGCGGCTACGAGCAGTACTTC.

This clone was found once. The chain has TRBV3-1 (or the pseudogene TRBV3-2) and TRBJ2-1; 8 bases align to TRBD2. With V trimmed by 3 bases and J by 7 bases, 8 bases remained unmatched. The germline V gene has CDR1 LGHDT and CDR2 YNNKEL (reference sequence). This CDR3 has 15 amino acids. CDR3 bases: TGTGCCAGCAGCCAGGACGGGAGGGGGAGGAATGAGCAGTTCTTC. Translated, it gives CASSQDGRGRNEQFF.

The V call is TRBV18, the J call TRBJ1-4; TRBD1 matches 9 bases. Trimming cost V 2 bases and J 6 bases; bases outside gene matches: 16. Germline CDR1 reads KGHSH; CDR2 reads LQKENI. The CDR3 consists of 19 residues. The CDR3 sequence: CASSPSGQGQYNNDEKLFF. The CDR3, as DNA: TGTGCCAGCTCACCATCCGGACAGGGGCAATATAATAATGATGAAAAACTGTTTTTT.

This sequence joins TRBV5-1 and TRBJ2-1; 8 bases map to TRBD2. The CDR3 is made up of 17 amino acids. J lost 0 bases, V lost 3 bases, and 8 bases had no gene match. In germline, CDR1 is SGHRS, CDR2 YFSETQ. The CDR3 coding sequence is TGCGCCAGCAGCTCCCGGGGTAGCGGGATCTCCTACAATGAGCAGTTCTTC. Residues: CASSSRGSGISYNEQFF.

The chain links TRBV7-9 to TRBJ1-1; D perhaps matches TRBD1 (5 bases). Germline CDR1 reads SEHNR; CDR2 reads FQNEAQ (reference sequence). The CDR3 is 12 residues long. Between the trimmed V and J ends, which lost 1 base and 6 bases, there was a span of 6 bases. CDR3 sequence reads: CASSLEGPEAFF. In DNA, the CDR3 is TGTGCCAGCAGCTTAGAGGGGCCTGAAGCTTTCTTT.

The chain carries TRBV7-9 and TRBJ2-3; 7 positions agree with TRBD2. The CDR3 loop spans 14 amino acids. V shed 5 bases, J shed 6 bases, and the junction held 8 bases outside the gene matches. Germline assignment: CDR1 SEHNR and CDR2 FQNEAQ (reference sequence). This CDR3 is CASSRPAGVDTQYF. The CDR3 DNA reads TGTGCCAGCAGCCGCCCCGCGGGGGTGGATACGCAGTATTTT.

The chain combines TRBV2 with TRBJ2-7; D gene ambiguous. Trimming pared 2 bases from V and 0 bases from J, leaving 11 bases between. The CDR3 consists of 15 residues. Germline-derived CDR1 and CDR2 are SNHLY and FYNNEI. The CDR3 is CASSEPLPSSYEQYF. CDR3 in DNA: TGTGCCAGCAGTGAACCTCTTCCGAGCTCCTACGAGCAGTACTTC.

This chain joins TRBV11-2 and TRBJ2-5, with 10 bases that match TRBD2. V gave up 2 bases and J gave up 4 bases; unmatched junction bases: 10. Germline V gene sequence: CDR1 SGHAT, CDR2 FQNNGV. The CDR3 is made up of 17 amino acids. The DNA of the CDR3 is TGTGCCAGCAGCTTATTAGGTCTAGCGGGAGCGCGAGAGACCCAGTACTTC. Its protein is CASSLLGLAGARETQYF.

The V gene is TRBV12-2, the J gene TRBJ2-7; the table's D call, TRBD1, was not checked against the DNA. TRBV12-2 is a recognized pseudogene. CDR3 length: 13 residues. Written as DNA, the CDR3 is TGTGCAAGGCTCCGGACAGGGGGCTACGAGCAGTACTTC. It encodes CARLRTGGYEQYF.

This clone has only one observation. CDR3: CASSQVGQGRYEQYF. CDR3 DNA: TGTGCCAGCAGCCAAGTCGGGCAGGGAAGGTACGAGCAGTACTTC. V gene TRBV3-1 (or the pseudogene TRBV3-2) combines with J gene TRBJ2-7; a possible D gene is TRBD1 (5 bases). CDR1 and CDR2 from the germline V gene are LGHDT and YNNKEL (reference sequence). V lost 1 base and J 4 bases, leaving 14 bases between the germline ends. The CDR3 sequence is 15 residues long.

The chain couples TRBV25-1 to TRBJ2-7; 9 bases agree with TRBD1. This CDR3 comprises 13 residues. V lost 3 bases to trimming and J lost 6 bases; unmatched junction nucleotides: 3. The germline V gene has CDR1 MGHDK and CDR2 SYGVNS. As DNA, the CDR3 is TGTGCCAGCAGTGAGCTGACAGGGGGCGAGCAGTACTTC. Amino acid sequence: CASSELTGGEQYF.

The chain carries TRBV30 and TRBJ1-6, with a tentative D call TRBD1 (5 bases). Germline CDR1 GTSNPN, CDR2 SVGIG (reference sequence). The CDR3 totals 13 residues. V was trimmed by 1 base and J by 9 bases, leaving 10 bases between them. Written as DNA, the CDR3 is TGTGCCTGGAGTGAGGGGTCTGGTTCACCCCTCCACTTT. Translated: CAWSEGSGSPLHF.

CDR3 region: CASKSGRTTGELFF. DNA for the CDR3: TGTGCCAGCAAAAGCGGGAGGACCACCGGGGAGCTGTTTTTT. This chain uses TRBV6-5 with TRBJ2-2; 9 bases line up with TRBD2. CDR3 size: 14 residues. Germline CDR1 is MNHEY and CDR2 is SVGAGI. The junction had 4 bases not matched to a gene; V was cut back by 7 bases and J by 4 bases.

The genes are TRBV7-8 and TRBJ2-3, with TRBD1 as a possible D gene (5 bases). Germline loops: CDR1 SGHVS, CDR2 FQNEAQ. With 5 bases removed from V and 5 bases from J, the gap between germline ends came to 14 bases. The CDR3 runs to 14 residues. The CDR3 DNA reads TGTGCCAGCAGCCCCCCCAGGGCAAGAGATACGCAGTATTTT. It yields the protein CASSPPRARDTQYF.

This chain connects TRBV5-1 to TRBJ2-3, with D possibly being TRBD1 (6 bases). The V end was cut by 2 bases, the J end by 1 base, with 11 bases between. CDR1 and CDR2 (germline): SGHRS, YFSETQ. CDR3 size: 15 residues. As DNA, the CDR3 is TGCGCCAGCAGCTTACAGGGATTTGGCACAGATACGCAGTATTTT. Its protein product is CASSLQGFGTDTQYF. The complete variable domain, with remaining parts taken from reference TRBV5-1 and TRBJ2-3, reads KAGVTQTPRYLIKTRGQQVTLSCSPISGHRSVSWYQQTPGQGLQFLFEYFSETQRNKGNFPGRFSGRQFSNSRSEMNVSTLELGDSALYLCASSLQGFGTDTQYFGPGTRLTVL.

This CDR3 reads CATSPGTGVMHIQYF. The CDR3 nucleotides read TGTGCCACCAGCCCGGGGACAGGGGTTATGCACATTCAGTACTTC. The genes are TRBV24-1 and TRBJ2-4, with 10 bases fitting TRBD1. V dropped 7 bases and J dropped 8; count of bases not matched to a gene: 10. Germline CDR1 and CDR2: KGHDR and SFDVKD. The CDR3 totals 15 residues.

This chain uses TRBV5-1 with TRBJ2-6; a weak D match, TRBD2 (6 bases). Germline CDR1 SGHRS, CDR2 YFSETQ. The CDR3 runs to 17 residues. V was cut by 6 bases and J by 2 bases, with 18 bases left in between. CDR3 loop: CASTQGRGITGANVLTF. The CDR3, as DNA: TGCGCCAGCACCCAAGGGCGGGGTATCACTGGGGCCAACGTCCTGACTTTC.

The chain recombines TRBV18 with TRBJ1-1; no clear D gene. V gave up 0 bases and J gave up 0 bases, with 17 bases separating them. Germline loops: CDR1 KGHSH, CDR2 LQKENI. There are 18 residues in the CDR3. CDR3 DNA: TGTGCCAGCTCACCACCTGTCCGAAAACTGAATATGAACACTGAAGCTTTCTTT. The encoded protein is CASSPPVRKLNMNTEAFF.

The rearrangement links TRBV19 to TRBJ1-5; D is uncertain. Germline CDR1 is LNHDA and CDR2 is SQIVND (reference sequence). The CDR3 is 15 residues long. V was pared by 1 base and J by 4 bases, with 11 bases between. CDR3 coding DNA: TGTGCCAGTAGTATAGGTCGGGTCGGTAATCAGCCCCAGCATTTT. This gives the protein CASSIGRVGNQPQHF.

The CDR3 DNA reads TGTGCCATCAGTGAGTTAGATTGGAGCTCCTACAATGAGCAGTTCTTC. Protein sequence: CAISELDWSSYNEQFF. V usage is TRBV10-3 and J usage is TRBJ2-1; D remains unclear. Trimming shortened V by 1 base and J by 0 bases, and 10 bases separated the two germline ends. Looked up from germline, CDR1 is ENHRY and CDR2 is SYGVKD. There are 16 residues in the CDR3.

The genes are TRBV7-2 and TRBJ1-4, with 9 positions matching TRBD1. J was trimmed by 7 bases and V by 3 bases; bases with no gene match: 3. Germline CDR1 SGHTA, CDR2 FQGNSA. The CDR3 is 14 amino acids. The CDR3 reads CASSFRDRVEKLFF. The CDR3, as DNA: TGTGCCAGCAGCTTCCGGGACAGGGTTGAAAAACTGTTTTTT.

The chain links TRBV3-1 (or the pseudogene TRBV3-2) to TRBJ2-7, with D maybe TRBD1 (6 bases). Germline V lookup: CDR1 LGHDT, CDR2 YNNKEL (reference sequence). Trimming took 4 bases from V and 6 from J, leaving 22 bases between them. The CDR3 sequence is 16 residues long. In nucleotides, the CDR3 is TGTGCCAGCAGCCCTCCAGGGGTCTCTGTAGGTCGCGAGCAGTACTTC. Amino acids: CASSPPGVSVGREQYF.

This rearrangement joins TRBV28 to TRBJ1-2, with D possibly matching TRBD1 (5 bases). CDR3 length: 14 amino acids. Deletions cut 5 bases from V and 5 bases from J, with 15 bases between. Germline V CDR1 and CDR2: MDHEN, SYDVKM. As DNA, the CDR3 is TGTGCCAGCAGTAGCGCGGGGGGGAGATATGGCTACACCTTC. Encoded protein: CASSSAGGRYGYTF.

V usage is TRBV7-9 and J usage is TRBJ1-2; tentatively, D is TRBD1 (5 bases). The V end lost 10 bases, the J end lost 2 bases, and 17 bases lay between the germline ends. This CDR3 contains 14 residues. Germline V gene data show CDR1 as SEHNR and CDR2 as FQNEAQ (reference sequence). The CDR3 nucleotides are TGTGCCACGTCGGGAGGGGCACACAACTATGGCTACACCTTC. It specifies CATSGGAHNYGYTF.